This record covers a single TCR beta chain. Germline CDR1 is SEHNR and CDR2 is FQNEAQ (reference sequence). The V gene end was trimmed by 2 bases and the J gene end by 1 base; junction bases not matched to a gene: 3. The CDR3 is made up of 16 amino acids. This sample is drawn from a study of T-cell reconstitution after alpha-beta-depleted transplantation in children. During its preparation, the TCRbeta library received unique molecular identifiers. One entry per CDR3 protein, called by TCRdb with MiXCR from the PCR reads. The data contain approximately 800,000 distinct CDR3 sequences, less than 20% of them singletons.

Sequencing was performed on PBMCs, mostly from graft donor cells, taken 360 days after TCRalphabeta/CD19-depleted stem cell transplant. The chain couples TRBV7-9 to TRBJ2-1; TRBD2 aligns across 9 bases. The receptor's source is a male patient aged 10-17 years who had a stem cell transplant for acute lymphoblastic leukemia, so the T cells may come from the graft donor. The CDR3, as DNA: TGTGCCAGCAGCTTATTCACTAGCGGGTCCTACAATGAGCAGTTCTTC. It yields the protein CASSLFTSGSYNEQFF.